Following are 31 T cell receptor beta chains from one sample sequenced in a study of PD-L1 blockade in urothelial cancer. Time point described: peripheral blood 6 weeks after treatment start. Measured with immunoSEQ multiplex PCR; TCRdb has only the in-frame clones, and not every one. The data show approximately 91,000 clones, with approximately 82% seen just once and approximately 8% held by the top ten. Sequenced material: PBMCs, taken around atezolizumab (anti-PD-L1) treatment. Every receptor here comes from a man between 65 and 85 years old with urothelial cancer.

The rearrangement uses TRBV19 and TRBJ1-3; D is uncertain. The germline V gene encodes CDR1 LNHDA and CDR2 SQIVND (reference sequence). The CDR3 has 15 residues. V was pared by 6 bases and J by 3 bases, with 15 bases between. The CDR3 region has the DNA TGTGCCAGTAGCTCTAGACGGTTCTATGGAAACACCATATATTTT. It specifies CASSSRRFYGNTIYF.

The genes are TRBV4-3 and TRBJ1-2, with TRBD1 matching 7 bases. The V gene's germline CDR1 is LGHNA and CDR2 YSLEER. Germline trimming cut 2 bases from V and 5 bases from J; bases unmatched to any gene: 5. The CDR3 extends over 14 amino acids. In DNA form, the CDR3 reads TGCGCCAGCAGCCAACTGACAGGGCTATATGGCTACACCTTC. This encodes CASSQLTGLYGYTF.

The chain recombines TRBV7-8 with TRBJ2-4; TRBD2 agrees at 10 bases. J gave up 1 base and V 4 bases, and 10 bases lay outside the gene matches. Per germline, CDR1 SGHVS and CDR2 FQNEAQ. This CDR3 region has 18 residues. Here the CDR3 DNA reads TGTGCCAGCAGCTGGGACCTAGCGGGAGCTGTGGCCAAAAACATTCAGTACTTC. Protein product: CASSWDLAGAVAKNIQYF. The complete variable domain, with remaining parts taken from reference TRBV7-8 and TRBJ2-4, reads GAGVSQSPRYKVAKRGQDVALRCDPISGHVSLFWYQQALGQGPEFLTYFQNEAQLDKSGLPSDRFFAERPEGSVSTLKIQRTQQEDSAVYLCASSWDLAGAVAKNIQYFGAGTRLSVL.

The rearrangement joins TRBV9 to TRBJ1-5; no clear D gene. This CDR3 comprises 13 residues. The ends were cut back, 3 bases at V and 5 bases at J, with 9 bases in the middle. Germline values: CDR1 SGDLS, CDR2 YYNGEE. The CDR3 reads CASSGGGDQPQHF. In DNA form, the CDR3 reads TGTGCCAGCAGCGGTGGAGGCGATCAGCCCCAGCATTTT.

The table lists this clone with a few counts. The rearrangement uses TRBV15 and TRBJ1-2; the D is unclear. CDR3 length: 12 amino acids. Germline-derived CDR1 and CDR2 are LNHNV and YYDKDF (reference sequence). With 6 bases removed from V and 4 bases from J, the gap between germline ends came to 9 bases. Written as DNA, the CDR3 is TGTGCCACCAGTGTCGGCGGCTATGGCTACACCTTC. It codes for CATSVGGYGYTF.

The DNA of the CDR3 is TGTGCCAGCACCCCTTGGGGTTTGGGACAGGCCTACGAGCAGTACTTC. Protein sequence: CASTPWGLGQAYEQYF. This chain joins TRBV7-8 and TRBJ2-7, with 8 nucleotides matching TRBD1. V dropped 7 bases and J dropped 2; count of bases not matched to a gene: 13. This CDR3 spans 16 amino acids. Germline CDR1 reads SGHVS; CDR2 reads FQNEAQ.

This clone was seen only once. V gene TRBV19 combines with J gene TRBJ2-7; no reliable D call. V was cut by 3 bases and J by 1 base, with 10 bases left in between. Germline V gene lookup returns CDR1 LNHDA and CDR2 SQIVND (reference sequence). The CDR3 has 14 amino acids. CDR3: CASSILGESYEQYF. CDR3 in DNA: TGTGCCAGTAGTATCCTAGGAGAATCCTACGAGCAGTACTTC. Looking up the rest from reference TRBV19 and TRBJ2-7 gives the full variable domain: DGGITQSPKYLFRKEGQNVTLSCEQNLNHDAMYWYRQDPGQGLRLIYYSQIVNDFQKGDIAEGYSVSREKKESFPLTVTSAQKNPTAFYLCASSILGESYEQYFGPGTRLTVT.

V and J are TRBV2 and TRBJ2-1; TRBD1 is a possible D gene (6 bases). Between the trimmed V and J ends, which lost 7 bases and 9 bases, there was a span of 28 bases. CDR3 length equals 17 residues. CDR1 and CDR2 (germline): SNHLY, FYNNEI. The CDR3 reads CASTRGRGDPLHGEQFF. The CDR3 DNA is TGTGCCAGCACCCGGGGCAGGGGAGATCCGCTACACGGTGAGCAGTTCTTC.

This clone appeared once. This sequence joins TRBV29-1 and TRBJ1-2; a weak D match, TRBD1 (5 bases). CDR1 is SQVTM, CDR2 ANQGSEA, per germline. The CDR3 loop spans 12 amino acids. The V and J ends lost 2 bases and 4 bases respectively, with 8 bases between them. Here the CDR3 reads CSVERQGYGYTF. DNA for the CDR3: TGCAGCGTTGAAAGGCAGGGCTATGGCTACACCTTC.

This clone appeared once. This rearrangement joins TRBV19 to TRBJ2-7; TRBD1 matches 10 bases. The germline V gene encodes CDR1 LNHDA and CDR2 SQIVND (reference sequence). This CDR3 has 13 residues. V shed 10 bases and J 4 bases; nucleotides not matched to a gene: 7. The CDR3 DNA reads TGTGCCACCTCGGGACAGGGGAAATACGAGCAGTACTTC. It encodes CATSGQGKYEQYF.

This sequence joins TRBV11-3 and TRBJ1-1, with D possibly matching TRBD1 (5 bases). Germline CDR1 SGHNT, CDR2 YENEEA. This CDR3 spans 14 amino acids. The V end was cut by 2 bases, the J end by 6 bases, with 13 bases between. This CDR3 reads CASSLSNRKAEAFF. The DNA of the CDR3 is TGTGCCAGCAGCTTATCAAACAGGAAGGCTGAAGCTTTCTTT.

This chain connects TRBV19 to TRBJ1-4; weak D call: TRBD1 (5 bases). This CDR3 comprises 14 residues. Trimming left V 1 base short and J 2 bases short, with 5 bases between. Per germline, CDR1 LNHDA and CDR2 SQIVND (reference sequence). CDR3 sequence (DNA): TGTGCCAGTAGTATAGCAGGGACTAATGAAAAACTGTTTTTT. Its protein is CASSIAGTNEKLFF.

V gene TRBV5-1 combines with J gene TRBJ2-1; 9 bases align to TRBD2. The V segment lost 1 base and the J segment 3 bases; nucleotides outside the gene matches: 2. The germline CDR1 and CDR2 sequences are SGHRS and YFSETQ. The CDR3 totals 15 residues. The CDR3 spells CASSLTSGYYNEQFF. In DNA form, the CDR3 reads TGCGCCAGCAGCTTGACTAGCGGGTACTACAATGAGCAGTTCTTC.

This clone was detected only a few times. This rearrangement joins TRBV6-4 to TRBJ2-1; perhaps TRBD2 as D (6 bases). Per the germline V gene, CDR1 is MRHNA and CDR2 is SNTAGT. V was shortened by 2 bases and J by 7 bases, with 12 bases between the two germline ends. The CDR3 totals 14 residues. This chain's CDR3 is CASSDVGGGNEQFF. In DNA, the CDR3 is TGTGCCAGCAGTGACGTTGGGGGAGGAAATGAGCAGTTCTTC.

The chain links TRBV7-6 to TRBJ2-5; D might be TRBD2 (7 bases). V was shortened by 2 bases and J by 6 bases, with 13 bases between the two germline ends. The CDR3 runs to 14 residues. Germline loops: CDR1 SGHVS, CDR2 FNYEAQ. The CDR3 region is CASSLTGGGKTQYF. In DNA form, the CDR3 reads TGTGCCAGCAGCTTAACGGGGGGCGGTAAGACCCAGTACTTC.

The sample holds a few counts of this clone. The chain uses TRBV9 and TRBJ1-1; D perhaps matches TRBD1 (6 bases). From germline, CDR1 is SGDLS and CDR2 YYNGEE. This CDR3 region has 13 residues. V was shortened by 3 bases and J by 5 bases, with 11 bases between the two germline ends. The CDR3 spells CASSARTDTEAFF. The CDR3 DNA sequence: TGTGCCAGCAGCGCCCGGACAGATACTGAAGCTTTCTTT.

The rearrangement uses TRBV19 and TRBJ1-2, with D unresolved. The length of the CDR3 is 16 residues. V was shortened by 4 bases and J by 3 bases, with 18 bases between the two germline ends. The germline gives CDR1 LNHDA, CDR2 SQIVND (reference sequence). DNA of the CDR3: TGTGCCAGTAGTACGGATGCGGGGAATGTCTACTATGGCTACACCTTC. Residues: CASSTDAGNVYYGYTF.

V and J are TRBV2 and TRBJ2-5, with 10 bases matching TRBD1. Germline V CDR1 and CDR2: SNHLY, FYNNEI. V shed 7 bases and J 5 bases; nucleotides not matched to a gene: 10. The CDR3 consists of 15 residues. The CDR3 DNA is TGTGCCAGCAATCTTGACAGGGGGCGAGTGGAGACCCAGTACTTC. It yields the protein CASNLDRGRVETQYF.

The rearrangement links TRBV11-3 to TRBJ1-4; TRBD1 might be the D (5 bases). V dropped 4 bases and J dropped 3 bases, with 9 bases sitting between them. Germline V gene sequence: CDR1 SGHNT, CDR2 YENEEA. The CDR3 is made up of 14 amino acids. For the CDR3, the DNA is TGTGCCAGCAGCTCCAGGGCCTCTAATGAAAAACTGTTTTTT. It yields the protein CASSSRASNEKLFF.

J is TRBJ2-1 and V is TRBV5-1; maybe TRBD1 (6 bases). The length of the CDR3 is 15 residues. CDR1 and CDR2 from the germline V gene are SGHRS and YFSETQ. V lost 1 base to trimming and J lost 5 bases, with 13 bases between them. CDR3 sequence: CASSLSPGANNEQFF. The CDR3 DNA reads TGCGCCAGCAGCTTGTCTCCAGGGGCTAACAATGAGCAGTTCTTC.

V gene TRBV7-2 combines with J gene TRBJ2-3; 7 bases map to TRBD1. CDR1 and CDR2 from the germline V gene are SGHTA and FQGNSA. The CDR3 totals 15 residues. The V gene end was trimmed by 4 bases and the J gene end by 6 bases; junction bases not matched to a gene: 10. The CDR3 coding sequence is TGTGCCAGCAGCTCCCGGACAGGTGTAGGGGATACGCAGTATTTT. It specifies CASSSRTGVGDTQYF.

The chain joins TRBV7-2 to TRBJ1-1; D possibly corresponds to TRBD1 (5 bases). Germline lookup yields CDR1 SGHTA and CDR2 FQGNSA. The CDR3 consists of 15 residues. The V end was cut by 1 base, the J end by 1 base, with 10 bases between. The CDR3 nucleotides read TGTGCCAGCAGCTTAGGGGGGGTGGGGAACACTGAAGCTTTCTTT. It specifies CASSLGGVGNTEAFF.

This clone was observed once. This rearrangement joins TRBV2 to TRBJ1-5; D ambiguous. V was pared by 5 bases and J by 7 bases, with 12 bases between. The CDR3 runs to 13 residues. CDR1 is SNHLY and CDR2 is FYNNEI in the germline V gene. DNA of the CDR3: TGTGCCAGCAGTCCAGGTGAAGGACAGCCCCAGCATTTT. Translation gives CASSPGEGQPQHF.

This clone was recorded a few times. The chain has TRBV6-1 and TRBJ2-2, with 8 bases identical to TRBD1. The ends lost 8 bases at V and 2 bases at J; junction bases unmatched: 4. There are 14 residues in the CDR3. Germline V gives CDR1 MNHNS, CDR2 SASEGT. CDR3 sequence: CASRTGINTGELFF. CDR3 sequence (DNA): TGTGCCAGCCGGACAGGGATTAACACCGGGGAGCTGTTTTTT.

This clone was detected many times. The CDR3 region is CASSTREGNEQFF. In DNA form, the CDR3 reads TGTGCCAGCAGTACCCGGGAGGGCAATGAGCAGTTCTTC. V gene TRBV6-6 combines with J gene TRBJ2-1; 8 nucleotides line up with TRBD2. CDR3 size: 13 residues. Germline V lookup: CDR1 MNHNY, CDR2 SVGAGI (reference sequence). With V trimmed by 5 bases and J by 6 bases, 3 bases remained unmatched.

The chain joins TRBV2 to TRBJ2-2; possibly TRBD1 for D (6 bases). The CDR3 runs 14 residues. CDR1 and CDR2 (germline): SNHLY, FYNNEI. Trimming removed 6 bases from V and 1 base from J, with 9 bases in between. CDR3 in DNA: TGTGCCAGCAGGAACAGGGTGAACACCGGGGAGCTGTTTTTT. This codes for CASRNRVNTGELFF.

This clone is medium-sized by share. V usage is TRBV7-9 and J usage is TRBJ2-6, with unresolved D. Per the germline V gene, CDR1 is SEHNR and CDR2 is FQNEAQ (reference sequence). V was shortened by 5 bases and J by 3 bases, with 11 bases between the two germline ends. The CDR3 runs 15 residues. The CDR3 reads CASSLTGGGANVLTF. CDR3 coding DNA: TGTGCCAGCAGCCTAACGGGTGGTGGGGCCAACGTCCTGACTTTC.

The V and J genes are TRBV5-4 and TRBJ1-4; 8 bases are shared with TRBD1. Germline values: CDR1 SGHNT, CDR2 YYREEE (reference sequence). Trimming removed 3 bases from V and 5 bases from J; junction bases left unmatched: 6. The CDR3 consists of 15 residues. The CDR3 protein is CASSYEGDRNEKLFF. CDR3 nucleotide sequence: TGTGCCAGCAGCTACGAGGGGGACAGGAATGAAAAACTGTTTTTT.

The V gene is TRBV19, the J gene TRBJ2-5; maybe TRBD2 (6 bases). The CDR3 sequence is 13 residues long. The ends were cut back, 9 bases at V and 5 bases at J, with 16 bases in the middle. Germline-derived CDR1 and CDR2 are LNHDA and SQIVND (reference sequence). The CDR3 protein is CASAVDGSETQYF. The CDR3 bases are TGTGCCAGCGCGGTAGACGGGAGTGAGACCCAGTACTTC.

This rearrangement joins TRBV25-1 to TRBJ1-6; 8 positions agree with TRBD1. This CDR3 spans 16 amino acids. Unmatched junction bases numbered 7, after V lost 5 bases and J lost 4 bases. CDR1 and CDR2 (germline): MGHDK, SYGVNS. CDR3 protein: CASSPDRGGYNSPLHF. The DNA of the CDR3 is TGTGCCAGCAGTCCTGACAGGGGAGGGTATAATTCACCCCTCCACTTT.

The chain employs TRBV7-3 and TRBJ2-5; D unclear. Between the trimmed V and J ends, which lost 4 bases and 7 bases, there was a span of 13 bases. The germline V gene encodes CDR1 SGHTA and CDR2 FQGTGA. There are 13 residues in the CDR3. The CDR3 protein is CASSSSLGGTQYF. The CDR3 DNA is TGTGCCAGCAGCTCGAGTCTTGGCGGGACCCAGTACTTC.